This TCR beta chain was identified during a study of CD4 T cells in relation to SARS-CoV-2 and coronaviruses. The length of the CDR3 is 15 residues. V was trimmed by 4 bases and J by 9 bases, leaving 21 bases between them. Germline values: CDR1 LGHDT, CDR2 YNNKEL (reference sequence). Using immunoSEQ multiplex PCR, the repertoire was profiled, and TCRdb retains in-frame clones only, with some absent. This table holds about 36,000 clones, 77% found once. Of note for this clone: Its antigen is not known.

The clonotype was recovered from an adult with COVID-19. The sequencing sample was made of memory CD4+ T cells from PBMCs, cultured in vitro. The J gene is TRBJ1-2, the V gene TRBV3-1 (or the pseudogene TRBV3-2); D unresolved. CDR3 nucleotides: TGTGCCAGCAGCCCTTTCTTTTATGACGGTCGCAGCTACACCTTC. This sequence encodes CASSPFFYDGRSYTF.